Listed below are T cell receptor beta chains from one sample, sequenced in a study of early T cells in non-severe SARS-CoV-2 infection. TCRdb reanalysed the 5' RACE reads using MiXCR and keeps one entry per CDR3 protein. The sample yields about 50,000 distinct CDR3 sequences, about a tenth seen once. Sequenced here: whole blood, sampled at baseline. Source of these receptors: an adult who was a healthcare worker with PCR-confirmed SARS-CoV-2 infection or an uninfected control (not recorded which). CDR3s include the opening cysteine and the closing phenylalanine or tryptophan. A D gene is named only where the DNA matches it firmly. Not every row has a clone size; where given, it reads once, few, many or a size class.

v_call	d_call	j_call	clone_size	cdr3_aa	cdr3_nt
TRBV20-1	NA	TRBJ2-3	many	CSANLHSTDTQYF	TGCAGTGCTAACCTCCATAGCACAGATACGCAGTATTTT
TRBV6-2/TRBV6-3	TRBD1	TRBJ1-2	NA	CASSYSTGEVHGYTF	TGTGCCAGCAGTTACTCAACAGGGGAAGTACATGGCTACACCTTC
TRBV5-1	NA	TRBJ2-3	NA	CASRFWGSTDTQYF	TGCGCCAGCAGATTCTGGGGGAGCACAGATACGCAGTATTTT
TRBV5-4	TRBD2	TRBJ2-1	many	CASSSPQTSQEEQFF	TGTGCCAGCAGCTCACCCCAGACTAGCCAAGAGGAGCAGTTCTTC
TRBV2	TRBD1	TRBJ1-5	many	CASSEDRGNQPQHF	TGTGCCAGCAGTGAAGACAGGGGAAATCAGCCCCAGCATTTT
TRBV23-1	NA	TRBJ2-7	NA	CASSQSPIPFADTYEQYF	TGCGCCAGCAGTCAGTCCCCGATCCCTTTCGCCGACACCTACGAGCAGTACTTC
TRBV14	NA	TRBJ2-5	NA	CASSQLSRGAQETQYF	TGTGCCAGCAGCCAACTGTCCAGGGGGGCCCAAGAGACCCAGTACTTC
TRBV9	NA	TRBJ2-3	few	CASSVVPESTDTQYF	TGTGCCAGCAGCGTAGTTCCGGAGAGCACAGATACGCAGTATTTT
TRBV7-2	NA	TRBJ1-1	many	CASSLSGTHNTEAFF	TGTGCCAGCAGCTTATCCGGGACACACAACACTGAAGCTTTCTTT
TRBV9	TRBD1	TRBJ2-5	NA	CASSVEFRGGGETQYF	TGTGCCAGCAGCGTAGAATTTCGAGGGGGCGGGGAGACCCAGTACTTC
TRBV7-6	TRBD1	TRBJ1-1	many	CASSLGQGMGTEAFF	TGTGCCAGCAGCTTAGGACAGGGGATGGGGACTGAAGCTTTCTTT
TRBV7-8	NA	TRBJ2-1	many	CASSLDRFSYNEQFF	TGTGCCAGCAGCTTAGACAGGTTTTCCTACAATGAGCAGTTCTTC
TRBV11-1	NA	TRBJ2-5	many	CASSFGQQETQYF	TGTGCCAGCAGCTTCGGACAGCAAGAGACCCAGTACTTC
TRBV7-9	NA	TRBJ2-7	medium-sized	CASSLGLNYEQYF	TGTGCCAGCAGCCTGGGACTGAATTACGAGCAGTACTTC
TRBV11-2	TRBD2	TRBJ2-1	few	CASSPSLGRDEQFF	TGTGCCAGCAGCCCCAGCCTAGGGAGGGATGAGCAGTTCTTC
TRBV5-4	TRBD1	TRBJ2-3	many	CASSFPTGAGTDTQYF	TGTGCCAGCAGCTTTCCGACAGGGGCGGGCACAGATACGCAGTATTTT
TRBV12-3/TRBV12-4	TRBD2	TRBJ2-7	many	CASSPRSILAGGTYEQYF	TGTGCCAGCAGTCCCCGGTCAATACTAGCGGGGGGTACCTACGAGCAGTACTTC
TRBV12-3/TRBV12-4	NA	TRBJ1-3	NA	CASRRGTGNTIYF	TGTGCCAGCAGACGGGGCACTGGAAACACCATATATTTT
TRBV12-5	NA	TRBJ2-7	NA	CASGPGPGYEQYF	TGTGCTAGTGGTCCCGGACCGGGCTACGAGCAGTACTTC
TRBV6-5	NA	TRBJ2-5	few	CASSPSAWETQYF	TGTGCCAGCAGTCCCTCCGCCTGGGAGACCCAGTACTTC
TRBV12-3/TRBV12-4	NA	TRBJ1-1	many	CASSLGPEAFF	TGTGCCAGCAGTTTAGGTCCCGAAGCTTTCTTT
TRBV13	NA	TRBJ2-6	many	CASSSRSYGTGANVLTF	TGTGCCAGCAGCTCTCGGTCCTACGGAACTGGGGCCAACGTCCTGACTTTC
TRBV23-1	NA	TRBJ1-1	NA	CASSPFVRAQDTEAFF	TGCGCCAGCTCACCTTTTGTGAGGGCGCAGGACACTGAAGCTTTCTTT
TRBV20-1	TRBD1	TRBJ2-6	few	CSAREQGASGANVLTF	TGCAGTGCTAGAGAACAGGGGGCCTCTGGGGCCAACGTCCTGACTTTC
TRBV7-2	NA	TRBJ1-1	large	CASSLASHAPEAFF	TGTGCCAGCAGCTTAGCAAGTCACGCCCCAGAAGCTTTCTTT
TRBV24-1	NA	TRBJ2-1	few	CATSETGNHNEQFF	TGTGCCACCAGTGAGACGGGCAATCACAATGAGCAGTTCTTC
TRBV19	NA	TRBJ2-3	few	CASSRGTSTDTQYF	TGTGCCAGTAGTAGGGGAACTAGCACAGATACGCAGTATTTT
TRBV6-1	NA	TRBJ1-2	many	CASSADRDPVYGYTF	TGTGCCAGCAGTGCCGATCGAGACCCTGTCTATGGCTACACCTTC
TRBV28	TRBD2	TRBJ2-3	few	CASRGGAEGTDTQYF	TGTGCCAGCCGGGGGGGAGCCGAGGGCACAGATACGCAGTATTTT
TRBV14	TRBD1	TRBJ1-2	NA	CASSPGQNLYGYTF	TGTGCCAGCAGCCCGGGACAGAACCTCTATGGCTACACCTTC
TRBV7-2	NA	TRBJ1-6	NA	CASSPDSNVNSPLHF	TGTGCCAGCAGCCCAGATTCAAATGTGAATTCACCCCTCCACTTT
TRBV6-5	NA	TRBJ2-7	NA	CASSIRDRDYEQYF	TGTGCCAGCAGCATCCGGGACCGAGACTACGAGCAGTACTTC
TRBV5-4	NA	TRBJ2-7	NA	CASSLAGEYEQYF	TGTGCCAGCAGCTTGGCGGGGGAATACGAGCAGTACTTC
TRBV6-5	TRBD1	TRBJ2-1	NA	CASSSKGQGIHEQFF	TGTGCCAGCAGTTCGAAGGGACAGGGGATCCATGAGCAGTTCTTC
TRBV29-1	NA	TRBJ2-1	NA	CSVEGHTDSYNEQFF	TGCAGCGTTGAAGGTCACACAGACTCCTACAATGAGCAGTTCTTC
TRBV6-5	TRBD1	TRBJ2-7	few	CASSYAQGALYEQYF	TGTGCCAGCAGTTACGCGCAGGGGGCGCTGTACGAGCAGTACTTC
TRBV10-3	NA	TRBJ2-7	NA	CAISEGRRSYEQYF	TGTGCCATCAGTGAGGGCAGGCGATCCTACGAGCAGTACTTC
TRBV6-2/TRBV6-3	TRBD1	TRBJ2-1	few	CASAGGYNEQFF	TGTGCCAGCGCAGGGGGCTACAATGAGCAGTTCTTC
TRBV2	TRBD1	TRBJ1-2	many	CASSEAGQGGGYTF	TGTGCCAGCAGTGAAGCGGGACAGGGCGGCGGCTACACCTTC
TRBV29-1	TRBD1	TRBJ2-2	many	CSVLGQGNTGELFF	TGCAGCGTTTTGGGACAGGGGAACACCGGGGAGCTGTTTTTT
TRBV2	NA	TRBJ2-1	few	CASSSRLLAYNEQFF	TGTGCCAGCAGCTCGCGGCTCCTGGCCTACAATGAGCAGTTCTTC
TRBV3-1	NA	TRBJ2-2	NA	CASSQVQGGAGELFF	TGTGCCAGCAGCCAAGTCCAAGGTGGGGCCGGGGAGCTGTTTTTT
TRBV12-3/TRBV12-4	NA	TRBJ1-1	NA	CASSFRGTEAFF	TGTGCCAGCAGTTTTCGAGGGACTGAAGCTTTCTTT
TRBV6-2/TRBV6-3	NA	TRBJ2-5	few	CASRDGGAPETQYF	TGTGCCAGCCGTGATGGGGGGGCTCCAGAGACCCAGTACTTC
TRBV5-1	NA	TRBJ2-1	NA	CASSLAGSYNEQFF	TGCGCCAGCAGCTTGGCAGGCTCCTACAATGAGCAGTTCTTC
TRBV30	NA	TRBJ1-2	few	CAWSVQTAWAGYTF	TGTGCCTGGAGTGTACAGACGGCGTGGGCAGGCTACACCTTC
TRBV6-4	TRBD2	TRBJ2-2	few	CASSDGTSDTGELFF	TGTGCCAGCAGTGACGGGACTAGCGACACCGGGGAGCTGTTTTTT
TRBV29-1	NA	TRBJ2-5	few	CSVGRAAFQETQYF	TGCAGCGTTGGTCGGGCAGCCTTCCAAGAGACCCAGTACTTC
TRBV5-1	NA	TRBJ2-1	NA	CASSLGSGYLWDEQFF	TGCGCCAGCAGCTTGGGGAGTGGATACCTGTGGGATGAGCAGTTCTTC
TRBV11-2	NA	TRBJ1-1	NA	CASSFPPMNTEAFF	TGTGCCAGCAGCTTTCCTCCAATGAACACTGAAGCTTTCTTT
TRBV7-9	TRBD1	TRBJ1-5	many	CASSTTDRGSNQPQHF	TGTGCCAGCAGCACTACCGACAGGGGTAGCAATCAGCCCCAGCATTTT
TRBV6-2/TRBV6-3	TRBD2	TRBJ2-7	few	CASSTLAGASGQYF	TGTGCCAGCAGTACCCTAGCGGGAGCATCTGGGCAGTACTTC
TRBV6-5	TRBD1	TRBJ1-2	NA	CASSYSWTGGTYGYTF	TGTGCCAGCAGTTACTCGTGGACAGGGGGGACCTATGGCTACACCTTC
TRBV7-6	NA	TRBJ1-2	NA	CASSSRFNYGYTF	TGTGCCAGCAGCTCCAGGTTTAACTATGGCTACACCTTC
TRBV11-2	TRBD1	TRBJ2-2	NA	CASSRQGSAAGELFF	TGTGCCAGCAGTCGACAGGGGAGCGCAGCCGGGGAGCTGTTTTTT